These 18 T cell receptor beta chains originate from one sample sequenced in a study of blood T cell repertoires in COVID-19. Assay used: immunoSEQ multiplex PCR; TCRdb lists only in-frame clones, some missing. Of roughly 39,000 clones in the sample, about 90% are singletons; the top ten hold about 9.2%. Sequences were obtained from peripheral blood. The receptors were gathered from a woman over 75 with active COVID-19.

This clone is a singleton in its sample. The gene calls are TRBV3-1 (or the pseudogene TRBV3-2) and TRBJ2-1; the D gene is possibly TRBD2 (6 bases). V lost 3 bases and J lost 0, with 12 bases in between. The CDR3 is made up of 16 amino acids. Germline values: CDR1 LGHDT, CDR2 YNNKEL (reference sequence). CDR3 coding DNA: TGTGCCAGCAGCCAGGAGCGGGCCCGCTCCTACAATGAGCAGTTCTTC. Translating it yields CASSQERARSYNEQFF.

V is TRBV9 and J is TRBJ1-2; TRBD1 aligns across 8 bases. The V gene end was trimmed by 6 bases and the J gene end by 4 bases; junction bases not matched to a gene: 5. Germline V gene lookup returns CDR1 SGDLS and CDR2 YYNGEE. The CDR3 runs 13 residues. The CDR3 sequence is CASNSGTGYGYTF. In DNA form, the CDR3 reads TGTGCCAGCAATTCCGGGACAGGCTATGGCTACACCTTC.

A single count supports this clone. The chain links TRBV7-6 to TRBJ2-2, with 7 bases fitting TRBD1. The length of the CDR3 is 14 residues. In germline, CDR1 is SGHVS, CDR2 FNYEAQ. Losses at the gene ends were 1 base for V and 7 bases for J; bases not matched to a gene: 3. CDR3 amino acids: CASSLEGAVGELFF. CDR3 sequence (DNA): TGTGCCAGCAGCTTAGAGGGGGCGGTCGGGGAGCTGTTTTTT.

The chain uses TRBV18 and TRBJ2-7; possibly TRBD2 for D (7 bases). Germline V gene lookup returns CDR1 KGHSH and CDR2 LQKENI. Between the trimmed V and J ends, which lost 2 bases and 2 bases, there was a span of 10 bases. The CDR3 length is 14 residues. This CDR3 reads CASSPRGGPYEQYF. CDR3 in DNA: TGTGCCAGCTCACCAAGGGGGGGACCCTACGAGCAGTACTTC.

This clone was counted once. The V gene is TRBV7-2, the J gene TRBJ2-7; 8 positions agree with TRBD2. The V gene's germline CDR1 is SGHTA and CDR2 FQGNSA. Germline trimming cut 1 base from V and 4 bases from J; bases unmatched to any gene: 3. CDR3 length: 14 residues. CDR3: CASSLGGTRYEQYF. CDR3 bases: TGTGCCAGCAGCTTAGGAGGGACTAGGTACGAGCAGTACTTC.

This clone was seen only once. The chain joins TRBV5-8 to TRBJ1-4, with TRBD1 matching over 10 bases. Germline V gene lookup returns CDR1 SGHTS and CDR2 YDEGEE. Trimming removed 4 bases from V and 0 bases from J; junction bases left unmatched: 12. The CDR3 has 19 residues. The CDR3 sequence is CASSLIKIGTGATNEKLFF. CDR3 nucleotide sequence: TGTGCCAGCAGCCTTATCAAGATCGGGACAGGGGCAACTAATGAAAAACTGTTTTTT.

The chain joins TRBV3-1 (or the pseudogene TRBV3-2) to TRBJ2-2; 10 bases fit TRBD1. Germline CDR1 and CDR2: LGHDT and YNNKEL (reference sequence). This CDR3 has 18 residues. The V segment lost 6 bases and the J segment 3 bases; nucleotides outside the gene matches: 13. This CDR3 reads CASRAGTGVPSDTGELFF. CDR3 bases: TGTGCCAGCAGGGCCGGGACAGGGGTCCCCTCGGACACCGGGGAGCTGTTTTTT.

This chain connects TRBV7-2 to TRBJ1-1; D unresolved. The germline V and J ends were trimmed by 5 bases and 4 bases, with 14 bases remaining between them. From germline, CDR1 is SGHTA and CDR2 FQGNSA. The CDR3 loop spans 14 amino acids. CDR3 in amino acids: CASSQDLGSTEAFF. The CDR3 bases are TGTGCCAGCAGCCAGGACTTAGGGAGCACTGAAGCTTTCTTT. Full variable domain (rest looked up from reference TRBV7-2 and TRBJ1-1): GAGVSQSPSNKVTEKGKDVELRCDPISGHTALYWYRQSLGQGLEFLIYFQGNSAPDKSGLPSDRFSAERTGGSVSTLTIQRTQQEDSAVYLCASSQDLGSTEAFFGQGTRLTVV.

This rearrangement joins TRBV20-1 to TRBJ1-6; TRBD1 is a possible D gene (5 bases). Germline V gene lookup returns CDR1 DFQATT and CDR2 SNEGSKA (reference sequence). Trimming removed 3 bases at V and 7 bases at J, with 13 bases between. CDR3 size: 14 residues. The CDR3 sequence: CSASLAGPNSPLHF. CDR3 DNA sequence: TGCAGTGCTAGTTTGGCAGGGCCAAATTCACCCCTCCACTTT.

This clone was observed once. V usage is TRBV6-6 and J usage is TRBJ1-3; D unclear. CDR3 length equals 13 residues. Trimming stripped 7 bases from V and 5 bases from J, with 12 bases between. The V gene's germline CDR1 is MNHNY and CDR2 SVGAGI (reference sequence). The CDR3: CASTRQARNTIYF. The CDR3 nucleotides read TGTGCCAGCACCCGCCAGGCCAGAAACACCATATATTTT.

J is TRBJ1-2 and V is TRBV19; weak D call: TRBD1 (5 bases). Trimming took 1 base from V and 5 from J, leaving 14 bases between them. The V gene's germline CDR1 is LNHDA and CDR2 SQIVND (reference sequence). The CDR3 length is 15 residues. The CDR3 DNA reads TGTGCCAGTAGTATAGCCCGACAGTACTCTTATGGCTACACCTTC. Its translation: CASSIARQYSYGYTF.

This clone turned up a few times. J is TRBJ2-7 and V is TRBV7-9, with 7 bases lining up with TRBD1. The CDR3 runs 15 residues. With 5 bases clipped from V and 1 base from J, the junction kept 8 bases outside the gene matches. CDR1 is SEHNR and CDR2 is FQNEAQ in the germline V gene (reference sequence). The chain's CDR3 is CASSLWRQGSYEQYF. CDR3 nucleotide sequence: TGTGCCAGCAGCCTATGGAGACAGGGATCCTACGAGCAGTACTTC.

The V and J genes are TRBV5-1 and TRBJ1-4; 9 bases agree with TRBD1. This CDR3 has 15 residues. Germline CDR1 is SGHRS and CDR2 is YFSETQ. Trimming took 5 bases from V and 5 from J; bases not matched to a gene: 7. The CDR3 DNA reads TGCGCCAGCAGTCAGGGACAGGGCCAAAATGAAAAACTGTTTTTT. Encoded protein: CASSQGQGQNEKLFF.

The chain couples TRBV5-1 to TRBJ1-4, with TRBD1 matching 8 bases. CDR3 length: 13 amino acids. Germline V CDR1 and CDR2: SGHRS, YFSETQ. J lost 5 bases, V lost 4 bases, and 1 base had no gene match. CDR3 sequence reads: CASSRDRNEKLFF. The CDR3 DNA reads TGCGCCAGCAGCCGGGACAGGAATGAAAAACTGTTTTTT.

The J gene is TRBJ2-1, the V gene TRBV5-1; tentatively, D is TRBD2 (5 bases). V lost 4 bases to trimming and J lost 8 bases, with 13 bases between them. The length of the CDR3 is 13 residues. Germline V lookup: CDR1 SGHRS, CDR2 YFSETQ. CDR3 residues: CASSPELVDEQFF. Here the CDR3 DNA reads TGCGCCAGCAGCCCAGAACTAGTCGATGAGCAGTTCTTC.

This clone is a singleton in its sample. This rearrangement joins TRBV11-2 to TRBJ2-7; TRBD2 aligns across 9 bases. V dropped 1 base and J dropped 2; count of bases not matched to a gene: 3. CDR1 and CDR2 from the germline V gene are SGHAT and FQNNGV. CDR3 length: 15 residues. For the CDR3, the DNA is TGTGCCAGCAGCTTAGCGGCGGGGGGGCCCTACGAGCAGTACTTC. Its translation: CASSLAAGGPYEQYF.

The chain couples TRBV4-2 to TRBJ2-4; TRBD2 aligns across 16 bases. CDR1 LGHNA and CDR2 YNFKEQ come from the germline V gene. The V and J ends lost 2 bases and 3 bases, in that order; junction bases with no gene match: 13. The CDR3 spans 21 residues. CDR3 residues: CASSQPTPGLAGGQSKNIQYF. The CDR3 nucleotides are TGTGCCAGCAGCCAACCCACTCCGGGACTAGCGGGGGGGCAAAGCAAAAACATTCAGTACTTC.

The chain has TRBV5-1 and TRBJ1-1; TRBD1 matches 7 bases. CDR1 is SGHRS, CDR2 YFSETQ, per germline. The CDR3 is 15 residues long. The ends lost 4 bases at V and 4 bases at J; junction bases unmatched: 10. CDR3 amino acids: CASSPRTGGATEAFF. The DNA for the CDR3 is TGCGCCAGCAGCCCTCGGACAGGAGGCGCCACTGAAGCTTTCTTT.